What follows are 13 T cell receptor beta chains derived from one specimen sequenced in a study of T-cell reconstitution after alpha-beta-depleted transplantation in children. Preparation of the TCRbeta library involved a method that used unique molecular identifiers. Each CDR3 protein is one row after TCRdb ran MiXCR on the PCR reads. This table holds some 310,000 distinct CDR3 sequences, approximately 20% found once. Sequencing was performed on PBMCs, mostly from graft donor cells, taken 180 days after TCRalphabeta/CD19-depleted stem cell transplant. These receptors were taken from a male patient aged 10 to 17 who had a stem cell transplant for acute lymphoblastic leukemia, so the T cells may come from the graft donor.

The table lists this clonotype with a few counts. The chain links TRBV10-1 to TRBJ2-1, with 8 bases identical to TRBD1. Trimming at V came to 2 bases and at J to 1 base, leaving 10 bases not matched to a gene. The CDR3 extends over 18 amino acids. Looked up from germline, CDR1 is WNHNN and CDR2 is SYGVQD (reference sequence). The CDR3, as DNA: TGCGCCAGCAGTGAGAGTTTCTTGACAGGGGATTCCTACAATGAGCAGTTCTTC. It encodes CASSESFLTGDSYNEQFF.

This clonotype was detected only a few times. The rearrangement joins TRBV6-2 or TRBV6-3 to TRBJ2-1; unclear D gene. The CDR3 is made up of 12 amino acids. V gave up 4 bases and J gave up 8 bases, with 9 bases separating them. Germline-derived CDR1 and CDR2 are MNHEY and SVGEGT. The CDR3 DNA reads TGTGCCAGCAGTTGGGTAGGCTATGAGCAGTTCTTC. Protein sequence: CASSWVGYEQFF.

The CDR3 is CASSLGSVGQPQHF. CDR3 nucleotides: TGCGCCAGCAGCTTGGGGAGTGTGGGTCAGCCCCAGCATTTT. The chain couples TRBV5-1 to TRBJ1-5; D uncertain. The ends were cut back, 0 bases at V and 6 bases at J, with 10 bases in the middle. The CDR3 is 14 amino acids. The germline CDR1 and CDR2 sequences are SGHRS and YFSETQ.

This clonotype was counted at least ten times. V gene TRBV20-1 combines with J gene TRBJ2-7; D is perhaps TRBD2 (5 bases). Trimming removed 0 bases at V and 3 bases at J, with 15 bases between. Germline assignment: CDR1 DFQATT and CDR2 SNEGSKA (reference sequence). This CDR3 has 15 residues. The CDR3: CSARDPGLAYYEQYF. CDR3 sequence (DNA): TGCAGTGCTAGAGACCCTGGACTGGCGTACTACGAGCAGTACTTC.

In this sample, this clonotype turned up a few times. The chain joins TRBV5-1 to TRBJ1-4; tentatively, D is TRBD1 (5 bases). Trimming left V 1 base short and J 4 bases short, with 8 bases between. Germline lookup yields CDR1 SGHRS and CDR2 YFSETQ. This CDR3 has 14 residues. The CDR3 is CASSLTQGNEKLFF. The DNA for the CDR3 is TGCGCCAGCAGCTTGACCCAGGGTAATGAAAAACTGTTTTTT.

Only a few counts were recorded for this clonotype. CDR3 protein: CASSLEGDTDTQYF. Here the CDR3 DNA reads TGTGCCAGCAGCTTAGAAGGGGACACAGATACGCAGTATTTT. The rearrangement joins TRBV7-9 to TRBJ2-3, with D perhaps matching TRBD1 (5 bases). CDR1 is SEHNR and CDR2 is FQNEAQ in the germline V gene (reference sequence). The CDR3 covers 14 residues. Trimming cost V 1 base and J 2 bases, with 7 bases left between them. Drawing the rest from reference TRBV7-9 and TRBJ2-3, the complete variable domain is DTGVSQNPRHKITKRGQNVTFRCDPISEHNRLYWYRQTLGQGPEFLTYFQNEAQLEKSRLLSDRFSAERPKGSFSTLEIQRTEQGDSAMYLCASSLEGDTDTQYFGPGTRLTVL.

The rearrangement joins TRBV7-3 to TRBJ2-3; 7 bases match TRBD2. The CDR3 has 16 amino acids. With V trimmed by 2 bases and J by 6 bases, 11 bases remained unmatched. CDR1 is SGHTA, CDR2 FQGTGA, per germline. CDR3 amino acids: CASSLSQRDFGDTQYF. In DNA, the CDR3 is TGTGCCAGCAGCTTATCCCAGCGGGACTTCGGGGATACGCAGTATTTT.

The chain uses TRBV19 and TRBJ2-2; 7 positions agree with TRBD1. Germline V gene data show CDR1 as LNHDA and CDR2 as SQIVND (reference sequence). Trimming at V came to 7 bases and at J to 5 bases, leaving 4 bases not matched to a gene. The CDR3 extends over 13 amino acids. The CDR3 nucleotides read TGTGCCAGTAAGCGACAGGGAACCGGGGAGCTGTTTTTT. Its protein product is CASKRQGTGELFF.

This chain links TRBV7-3 with TRBJ2-3, with D unclear. Trimming removed 1 base at V and 3 bases at J, with 17 bases between. The CDR3 runs to 17 residues. Germline V gene sequence: CDR1 SGHTA, CDR2 FQGTGA. The CDR3 DNA reads as TGTGCCAGCAGCTTAAGGGCCCTGCGTTTTGGGACAGATACGCAGTATTTT. It translates to CASSLRALRFGTDTQYF.

The V gene is TRBV19, the J gene TRBJ2-1; D is undetermined. CDR1 LNHDA and CDR2 SQIVND come from the germline V gene (reference sequence). The V and J ends lost 8 bases and 4 bases respectively, with 6 bases between them. CDR3 length equals 11 residues. CDR3 sequence reads: CASYRYNEQFF. The CDR3 region has the DNA TGTGCCAGTTACCGTTACAATGAGCAGTTCTTC.

This chain uses TRBV3-1 with TRBJ2-1, with TRBD2 matching 8 bases. J was trimmed by 10 bases and V by 0 bases; bases with no gene match: 11. CDR1 is LGHDT, CDR2 YNNKEL, per germline (reference sequence). The CDR3 consists of 16 residues. In nucleotides, the CDR3 is TGTGCCAGCAGCCAAGATGGAGCGGGAGCCCCTCTCGAGCAGTTCTTC. This encodes CASSQDGAGAPLEQFF.

This clonotype came up many times. The rearrangement links TRBV7-2 to TRBJ2-4; D remains ambiguous. Germline CDR1 SGHTA, CDR2 FQGNSA. Trimming took 2 bases from V and 8 from J, leaving 13 bases between them. This CDR3 region has 14 residues. CDR3 region: CASSLNRLKDIQYF. CDR3 nucleotide sequence: TGTGCCAGCAGCTTAAATCGATTGAAGGACATTCAGTACTTC.

This clonotype was counted between two and nine times. The chain couples TRBV7-6 to TRBJ2-5; 12 nucleotides match TRBD2. V dropped 4 bases and J dropped 1; count of bases not matched to a gene: 13. The germline V gene encodes CDR1 SGHVS and CDR2 FNYEAQ. The CDR3 totals 19 residues. The CDR3 reads CASSYPIMTSGSAQETQYF. Here the CDR3 DNA reads TGTGCCAGCAGCTACCCAATAATGACTAGCGGGAGCGCCCAAGAGACCCAGTACTTC.